Listed below are T cell receptor beta chains from one sample, sequenced in a study of OX40 agonist ivuxolimab in advanced cancers. Some clones are missing from TCRdb's copy, which holds only in-frame ones; the method was immunoSEQ multiplex PCR. The top ten hold 10% to 12% of the sample, which has 15,000 to 20,000 clones, 65% to 85% seen once. The material sequenced was CD4+ or CD8+ T cells sorted from blood, taken in a trial of the OX40 agonist ivuxolimab. These receptor sequences come from an adult with an advanced solid tumor such as melanoma, head and neck, liver or kidney cancer. The CDR3 runs from the conserved cysteine through the conserved F or W. The D gene is left open where the match is weak. Size values are once, few and many counts, or a class for expanded clones, and some rows have none.

TRBV7-2	TRBJ2-5	NA	medium-sized	TGTGCCAGCAGCCGGGTTCCCTTGGCCGTTGAGACCCAGTACTTC	CASSRVPLAVETQYF
TRBV19	TRBJ2-2	NA	NA	TGTGCCAGTAGTATATGGGACACCGGGGAGCTGTTTTTT	CASSIWDTGELFF
TRBV6-4	TRBJ2-7	NA	NA	TGTGCCAGCAGTGAGGTAATGCCTAAGGGCGAGCAGTACTTC	CASSEVMPKGEQYF
TRBV11-2	TRBJ2-7	NA	NA	TGTGCCAGCAGCTTCAGTCCTAGCCACGAGCAGTACTTC	CASSFSPSHEQYF
TRBV11-2	TRBJ1-3	NA	NA	TGTGCCACCCAACTCGGGGGCTCTGGAAACACCATATATTTT	CATQLGGSGNTIYF
TRBV27	TRBJ1-1	NA	NA	TGTGCCAGCAGTTTAATAGGGGGTAAAGGAGCTTTCTTT	CASSLIGGKGAFF
TRBV11-2	TRBJ2-2	TRBD1	NA	TGTGCCAGCAGCTTGGGGACAGGGGGAGGCGGGGAGCTGTTTTTT	CASSLGTGGGGELFF
TRBV19	TRBJ2-2	NA	NA	TGTGCCAGTAGTATCAAGGGGTCCGGGGAGCTGTTTTTT	CASSIKGSGELFF
TRBV7-9	TRBJ1-1	NA	NA	TGTGCCAGCAGCTCTCCGTCCCACACTGAAGCTTTCTTT	CASSSPSHTEAFF
TRBV5-4	TRBJ2-3	NA	NA	TGTGCCAGCACCCTAGGATTTAGGGAGAGGGCAGATACGCAGTATTTT	CASTLGFRERADTQYF
TRBV11-3	TRBJ1-2	NA	once	TGTGCCAGCAGCTTAGTCCAAGGGAGCTATGGCTACACCTTC	CASSLVQGSYGYTF
TRBV7-9	TRBJ1-2	NA	few	TGTGCCAGCAGCCCCGCTGGCTACACCTTC	CASSPAGYTF
TRBV10-2	TRBJ1-2	TRBD1	few	TGCGCCAGCGGGGGACGGGGACAGGGGGTAGAGGGCTACACCTTC	CASGGRGQGVEGYTF
TRBV18	TRBJ2-1	TRBD2	NA	TGTGCCAGCTCACCAGGAGCCTGGACTAGCGGAGCCAATGAGCAGTTCTTC	CASSPGAWTSGANEQFF
TRBV4-3	TRBJ2-1	NA	NA	TGCGCCAGCAGCCAAGATCTGGCGGGCTGGAACAATGAGCAGTTCTTC	CASSQDLAGWNNEQFF
TRBV7-9	TRBJ1-1	NA	once	TGTGCCAGCAGCTTGGGACTGGAAGAGGCTTTCTTT	CASSLGLEEAFF
TRBV10-2	TRBJ1-1	NA	NA	TGCGCCAGCAGTGCGGGGAAGAACACTGAAGCTTTCTTT	CASSAGKNTEAFF
TRBV11-3	TRBJ2-1	TRBD1	NA	TGTGCCAGCAGCAGCCGGGACAGGGGCCCGAATGAGCAGTTCTTC	CASSSRDRGPNEQFF
TRBV18	TRBJ1-1	NA	NA	TGTGCCAGCTCACCATTGGCCGAATTT	CASSPLAEF
TRBV5-1	TRBJ1-2	TRBD1	NA	TGCGCCAGCAGCCCGGACAGGGGGCAAAGTGGCTACACCTTC	CASSPDRGQSGYTF
TRBV9	TRBJ1-2	TRBD1	NA	TGTGCCAGCAGCGGCACCGGGACAGGGCTGGGAGGCTACACCTTC	CASSGTGTGLGGYTF
TRBV5-6	TRBJ1-2	NA	NA	TGTGCCAGCAGCTGGCCCAATAACTATGGCTACACCTTC	CASSWPNNYGYTF
TRBV13	TRBJ1-4	TRBD1	NA	TGTGCCAGCAGCCTGTTATCAGGGGGCGAGGAAAAACTGTTTTTT	CASSLLSGGEEKLFF
TRBV2	TRBJ1-1	NA	NA	TGTGCCAGCAGTGTCATGATTATGAACACTGAAGCTTTCTTT	CASSVMIMNTEAFF
TRBV7-9	TRBJ2-3	NA	NA	TGTGCCAGCAGCTCGTACACAGATACGCAGTATTTT	CASSSYTDTQYF
TRBV2	TRBJ1-5	NA	NA	TGTGCCAGCAGTGAAAGAGGGGGCAATCAGCCCCAGCATTTT	CASSERGGNQPQHF
TRBV28	TRBJ1-3	NA	NA	TGTGCCAGCAGTTTTGGTGCCGGCGGGACTACTGGAAACACCATATATTTT	CASSFGAGGTTGNTIYF
TRBV9	TRBJ1-1	TRBD1	NA	TGTGCCAGCAGCCCTCTGACAGGGGCGGGAACTGAAGCTTTCTTT	CASSPLTGAGTEAFF
TRBV7-6	TRBJ1-2	TRBD1	NA	TGTGCCAGCAGCTTAGCAGCGGACAGGGGAGATGGCTACACCTTC	CASSLAADRGDGYTF
TRBV15	TRBJ2-5	NA	NA	TGTGCCACCAGCAGGCAGAGGGCAGGGAGGATATTTGAGACCCAGTACTTC	CATSRQRAGRIFETQYF
TRBV7-3	TRBJ2-7	TRBD2	NA	TGTGCCAGCAGCTTGACCAGCGGGGGCGCCTACGAGCAGTACTTC	CASSLTSGGAYEQYF
TRBV7-8	TRBJ2-2	TRBD1	NA	TGTGCCAGCAGCTACGACGGGACAGGGGGCTCCGGGGAGCTGTTTTTT	CASSYDGTGGSGELFF
TRBV7-8	TRBJ2-7	NA	NA	TGTGCCAGCAGCGGGGATAAATGGGCTTTATACGAGCAGTACTTC	CASSGDKWALYEQYF
TRBV11-2	TRBJ2-1	TRBD1	few	TGTGCCAGCAGCTCAGGGGGAACGGCACGACCTGAGCAGTTCTTC	CASSSGGTARPEQFF
TRBV5-1	TRBJ2-7	TRBD1	NA	TGCGCCAGCAGAACAGGGGAATCCTACGAGCAGTACTTC	CASRTGESYEQYF
TRBV27	TRBJ2-1	TRBD2	NA	TGTGCCAGCAGTTCGGGCGGGAGGTCCCGATACAATGAGCAGTTCTTC	CASSSGGRSRYNEQFF
TRBV5-4	TRBJ2-1	NA	NA	TGTGCCAGCAGCTTGGTGGGGCGTGGTGAGCAGTTCTTC	CASSLVGRGEQFF
TRBV6-5	TRBJ1-4	TRBD1	few	TGTGCCAGCAGTTACGGACAGGGGGCTAAGAAACTGTTTTTT	CASSYGQGAKKLFF
TRBV27	TRBJ1-3	TRBD1	few	TGTGCCAGCAGTCACGACAGGGGGCCTGGAAACACCATATATTTT	CASSHDRGPGNTIYF
TRBV30	TRBJ2-1	TRBD2	NA	TGTGCCTGGAGTAGAAGCGGGAGGGACAATGAGCAGTTCTTC	CAWSRSGRDNEQFF
TRBV5-6	TRBJ2-7	NA	NA	TGTGCCAGCAGCTCCGCTAGGACTACAACCTACGAGCAGTACTTC	CASSSARTTTYEQYF
TRBV28	TRBJ2-5	NA	medium-sized	TGTGCCAGCAGTTTTTCGGGGACCCAGTACTTC	CASSFSGTQYF
TRBV7-9	TRBJ2-1	NA	NA	TGTGCCAGCAGACCGGGCCACCCTAACAATGAGCAGTTCTTC	CASRPGHPNNEQFF
TRBV18	TRBJ1-5	NA	NA	TGTGCCAGCTCACCAGACCTTTCGGGCAATCAGCCCCAGCATTTT	CASSPDLSGNQPQHF
TRBV7-9	TRBJ2-7	NA	NA	TGTGCCAGCAGCTTTGGAGGCGAGCAGTACTTC	CASSFGGEQYF
TRBV11-3	TRBJ2-7	TRBD2	NA	TGTGCCAGCTCGGGGGGAAACGAGCAGTACTTC	CASSGGNEQYF
TRBV10-2	TRBJ2-2	TRBD2	few	TGCGCCAGCAGGACCGAGGCCGGGACTAGCGGGATGGTGACCGGGGAGCTGTTTTTT	CASRTEAGTSGMVTGELFF
TRBV29-1	TRBJ2-3	NA	NA	TGCAGCGTTGGGGGCGCCGACAGCGATCTAAGCACAGATACGCAGTATTTT	CSVGGADSDLSTDTQYF
TRBV6-5	TRBJ1-5	TRBD1	NA	TGTGCCAGCAGTTCCGGGACAGGGCGCAATCAGCCCCAGCATTTT	CASSSGTGRNQPQHF
TRBV10-2	TRBJ2-4	NA	NA	TGCGCCAGCAGTGAGGGTAGCTACAGTTATACCCCGCGGCGTGTCTTC	CASSEGSYSYTPRRVF
TRBV9	TRBJ1-2	NA	NA	TGTGCCAGCAGCGTAGGTACTAACTATGGCTACACCTTC	CASSVGTNYGYTF
TRBV7-2	TRBJ2-7	TRBD2	NA	TGTGCCAGCAGCTTAGGTCCTAGCGGGAGCTCCTACGAGCAGTACTTC	CASSLGPSGSSYEQYF
TRBV11-2	TRBJ1-1	NA	NA	TGTGCCAGCAGCGATTCGGGAGTCGGAGCTTTCTTT	CASSDSGVGAFF
TRBV4-3	TRBJ2-5	TRBD2	NA	TGCGCCAGCAGCCAGGGCAGGGAGGGAGAGACCCAGTACTTC	CASSQGREGETQYF
TRBV9	TRBJ2-3	TRBD2	once	TGTGCCAGCAGCCTCGGCCTAGCGGATACAGATACGCAGTATTTT	CASSLGLADTDTQYF
TRBV27	TRBJ1-1	NA	NA	TGTGCCAGCAGTTGGGAGGTGAACACTGAAGCTTTCTTT	CASSWEVNTEAFF